These T cell receptor beta chains were read from a single sample in a study of T cell responses to AZD1222 COVID-19 vaccine. The method was immunoSEQ multiplex PCR; TCRdb's version includes in-frame clones alone and lacks a portion of them. Among roughly 170,000 clones listed, roughly 88% were seen once. The sample consisted of peripheral blood, taken on day 0 of AZD1222 vaccination. These receptors all come from an adult in good health. CDR3s include the opening cysteine and the closing phenylalanine or tryptophan. A D gene is named only where the DNA matches it firmly. Only part of the rows carry a size: once, few, many, or a class if the clone is expanded.

J: TRBJ2-1; V: TRBV9; size: NA; D: TRBD2; DNA: TGTGCCAGCAGCGGGGGACTAGCCGGGGTTAGGGAGCAGTTCTTC; CDR3: CASSGGLAGVREQFF
J: TRBJ2-3; V: TRBV4-2; size: NA; D: NA; DNA: TGTGCCAGCAGCCAAGAGCGCCAACCAGATACGCAGTATTTT; CDR3: CASSQERQPDTQYF
J: TRBJ2-2; V: TRBV4-1; size: once; D: TRBD1; DNA: TGCGCCAGCAGCCAATCCCGGACAGGGGCCGGGGAGCTGTTTTTT; CDR3: CASSQSRTGAGELFF
J: TRBJ1-2; V: TRBV10-2; size: NA; D: NA; DNA: TGCGCCAGCGGGCGGGTGGATGGCTACACCTTC; CDR3: CASGRVDGYTF
J: TRBJ1-3; V: TRBV28; size: NA; D: NA; DNA: TGTGCCAGCAGATCCCCGGGGCCTCTATATTTT; CDR3: CASRSPGPLYF
J: TRBJ1-4; V: TRBV30; size: NA; D: NA; DNA: TGTGCCTGGAGTGTAGGGCCCTCGGCGATTGAAAAACTGTTTTTT; CDR3: CAWSVGPSAIEKLFF
J: TRBJ2-4; V: TRBV10-2; size: NA; D: TRBD2; DNA: TGCGCCAGCAGTGGGGATGGGGAAAAGCGGGGGGGCGTGGGAAACATTCAGTACTTC; CDR3: CASSGDGEKRGGVGNIQYF
J: TRBJ2-7; V: TRBV5-1; size: NA; D: TRBD2; DNA: TGCGCCAGCAGCCCGGGGGAGCGGGAGCGGTACGAGCAGTACTTC; CDR3: CASSPGERERYEQYF
J: TRBJ2-3; V: TRBV3-1/TRBV3-2; size: NA; D: NA; DNA: TGTGCCAGCAGCTGGACCCAGCCAGATACGCAGTATTTT; CDR3: CASSWTQPDTQYF
J: TRBJ2-2; V: TRBV5-1; size: once; D: TRBD1; DNA: TGCGCCAGCAGTCGAACGGGACAGGTTTCATCCGGGGAGCTGTTTTTT; CDR3: CASSRTGQVSSGELFF